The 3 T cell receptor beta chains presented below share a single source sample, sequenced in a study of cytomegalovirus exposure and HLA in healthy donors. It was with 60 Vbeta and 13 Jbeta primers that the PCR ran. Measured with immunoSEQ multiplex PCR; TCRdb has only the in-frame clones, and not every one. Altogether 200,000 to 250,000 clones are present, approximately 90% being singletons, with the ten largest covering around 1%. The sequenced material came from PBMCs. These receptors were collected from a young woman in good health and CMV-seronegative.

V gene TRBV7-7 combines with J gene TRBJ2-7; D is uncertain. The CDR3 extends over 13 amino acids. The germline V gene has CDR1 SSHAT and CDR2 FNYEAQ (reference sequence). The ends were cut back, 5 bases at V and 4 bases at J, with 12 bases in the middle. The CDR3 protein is CASSPRADYEQYF. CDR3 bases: TGTGCCAGCAGCCCCCGCGCGGATTACGAGCAGTACTTC.

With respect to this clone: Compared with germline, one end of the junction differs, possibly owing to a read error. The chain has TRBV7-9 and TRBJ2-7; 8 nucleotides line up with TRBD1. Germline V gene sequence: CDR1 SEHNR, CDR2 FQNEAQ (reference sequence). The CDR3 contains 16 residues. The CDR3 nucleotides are TGTTCCAGCCTAGCCGCCGGGACAGGACGCTCCTACGAGCAGTACTTC. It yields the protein CSSLAAGTGRSYEQYF.

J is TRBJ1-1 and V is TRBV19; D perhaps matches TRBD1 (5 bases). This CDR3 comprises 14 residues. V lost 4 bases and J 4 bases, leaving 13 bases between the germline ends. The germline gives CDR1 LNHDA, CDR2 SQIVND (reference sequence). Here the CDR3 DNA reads TGTGCCAGTAGTACGCAGGGTACCGTCACTGAAGCTTTCTTT. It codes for CASSTQGTVTEAFF.